The 29 T cell receptor beta chains listed next were all sequenced from one sample in a study of shared clonotypes between healthy human individuals. Generated by immunoSEQ multiplex PCR, the TCRdb table keeps only in-frame clones and is missing some. The repertoire holds millions of clones, with 95% as singletons. The sample taken for sequencing was naive CD4+ T cells sorted from blood. Indicated subset: CD45RA+ positively selected. Source of these receptors: a man between 18 and 29 years old in good health.

The gene calls are TRBV7-2 and TRBJ2-5; D is unclear. CDR3 length equals 16 residues. V dropped 1 base and J dropped 5 bases, with 17 bases sitting between them. CDR1 is SGHTA and CDR2 is FQGNSA in the germline V gene. The CDR3 DNA reads as TGTGCCAGCAGCTTAGGCGTAGTATGGGGATTTGAGACCCAGTACTTC. Encoded protein: CASSLGVVWGFETQYF.

A note on this clone: Within the sample, other DNA sequences also encode this same CDR3. This chain uses TRBV6-5 with TRBJ1-6, with D hard to call. The germline CDR1 and CDR2 sequences are MNHEY and SVGAGI. This CDR3 spans 12 amino acids. V gave up 5 bases and J gave up 11 bases, with 10 bases separating them. The chain's CDR3 is CASSRPLAPLHF. CDR3 nucleotide sequence: TGTGCCAGCAGTCGACCCCTGGCACCCCTCCACTTT.

The chain links TRBV10-3 to TRBJ1-6, with D possibly matching TRBD1 (5 bases). Germline CDR1 is ENHRY and CDR2 is SYGVKD. V was trimmed by 4 bases and J by 6 bases, leaving 13 bases between them. The CDR3 contains 15 residues. The CDR3 DNA is TGTGCCATCAGTGGGGAGGGGAAAAGTAATTCACCCCTCCACTTT. Protein product: CAISGEGKSNSPLHF.

V and J are TRBV28 and TRBJ1-1, with a weak D call TRBD1 (5 bases). The CDR3 has 14 amino acids. Germline V CDR1 and CDR2: MDHEN, SYDVKM. V lost 5 bases and J 2 bases, leaving 12 bases between the germline ends. Written as DNA, the CDR3 is TGTGCCAGCAGTACCCCGGACATTAACACTGAAGCTTTCTTT. This encodes CASSTPDINTEAFF.

Remarks on this clone: A much bigger clone sits one base away, suggesting this may be a read error. The same CDR3 can be traced to other DNA sequences in this sample. The chain carries TRBV10-3 and TRBJ1-2; D might be TRBD1 (6 bases). The CDR3 contains 13 residues. Per the germline V gene, CDR1 is ENHRY and CDR2 is SYGVKD. V lost 3 bases and J lost 2, with 7 bases in between. The CDR3 DNA reads as TGTGCCATCAGTGATGGACAGAACTATGGCTACACCTTC. It encodes CAISDGQNYGYTF.

This clone was seen a handful of times. The rearrangement links TRBV2 to TRBJ1-6, with no clear D. This CDR3 contains 14 residues. The germline V gene encodes CDR1 SNHLY and CDR2 FYNNEI. Trimming removed 4 bases from V and 5 bases from J, with 9 bases in between. In DNA form, the CDR3 reads TGTGCCAGCAGTGGCACAGCGGATAATTCACCCCTCCACTTT. Translating it yields CASSGTADNSPLHF.

The chain couples TRBV7-2 to TRBJ1-2; no definite D call. The CDR3 spans 13 residues. The V gene's germline CDR1 is SGHTA and CDR2 FQGNSA. V was cut by 3 bases and J by 7 bases, with 12 bases left in between. The DNA for the CDR3 is TGTGCCAGCAGCTTCAAGGCCCTGGCTGGCTACACCTTC. Its protein product is CASSFKALAGYTF.

The chain is built from TRBV7-2 and TRBJ2-3; 12 bases fit TRBD2. The CDR3 extends over 16 amino acids. The V gene's germline CDR1 is SGHTA and CDR2 FQGNSA. The junction had 9 bases not matched to a gene; V was cut back by 3 bases and J by 8 bases. The CDR3 sequence: CASSFYLAGGESTQYF. The CDR3 coding sequence is TGTGCCAGCAGCTTTTATCTAGCGGGAGGGGAGAGTACGCAGTATTTT.

This rearrangement joins TRBV19 to TRBJ1-4, with no clear D. The CDR3 covers 14 residues. V shed 4 bases and J shed 7 bases, with 13 bases lying between them. Germline CDR1 is LNHDA and CDR2 is SQIVND (reference sequence). CDR3 nucleotides: TGTGCCAGTAGTACGGGAGCGCCGGGTGAAAAACTGTTTTTT. It yields the protein CASSTGAPGEKLFF.

The chain couples TRBV2 to TRBJ2-5; D may match TRBD1 or TRBD2 (5 bases each). The CDR3 contains 15 residues. Trimming pared 2 bases from V and 4 bases from J, leaving 14 bases between. CDR1 SNHLY and CDR2 FYNNEI come from the germline V gene. The CDR3 region is CASSEPRGSGETQYF. The DNA for the CDR3 is TGTGCCAGCAGTGAACCGAGGGGTTCAGGAGAGACCCAGTACTTC.

This chain uses TRBV10-1 with TRBJ2-1; a weak D match, TRBD1 (5 bases). The germline V and J ends were trimmed by 0 bases and 3 bases, with 6 bases remaining between them. The germline V gene has CDR1 WNHNN and CDR2 SYGVQD (reference sequence). This CDR3 is built from 14 residues. CDR3 nucleotides: TGCGCCAGCAGTGAGTCCCAGGGCTACAATGAGCAGTTCTTC. Translated: CASSESQGYNEQFF.

This clone was counted a single time. This chain connects TRBV28 to TRBJ2-7; possible D gene TRBD1, 6 bases. The CDR3 length is 14 residues. Germline V gives CDR1 MDHEN, CDR2 SYDVKM. V lost 8 bases to trimming and J lost 2 bases, with 16 bases between them. CDR3 nucleotide sequence: TGTGCCAGCGCCTGGGGGCAGGGTGCCTACGAGCAGTACTTC. Its protein product is CASAWGQGAYEQYF.

The V gene is TRBV7-8, the J gene TRBJ2-1, with a weak D call TRBD1 (6 bases). The CDR3 is 13 residues long. Trimming took off 1 base at V and 6 bases at J, with 7 bases between the two ends. Germline V gene lookup returns CDR1 SGHVS and CDR2 FQNEAQ. CDR3 in amino acids: CASSLEGGNEQFF. CDR3 DNA: TGTGCCAGCAGCTTAGAAGGGGGCAATGAGCAGTTCTTC.

This chain connects TRBV7-9 to TRBJ1-6; D ambiguous. Germline CDR1 SEHNR, CDR2 FQNEAQ (reference sequence). V was trimmed by 6 bases and J by 5 bases, leaving 2 bases between them. CDR3 length: 11 residues. As DNA, the CDR3 is TGTGCCAGCAGTAATAATTCACCCCTCCACTTT. Translating it yields CASSNNSPLHF.

The J gene is TRBJ2-5, the V gene TRBV10-3; maybe TRBD2 (5 bases). Trimming stripped 6 bases from V and 0 bases from J, with 11 bases between. From germline, CDR1 is ENHRY and CDR2 SYGVKD. The CDR3 covers 14 residues. The CDR3 loop is CAISAPGNQETQYF. The CDR3 region has the DNA TGTGCCATCAGCGCGCCGGGAAACCAAGAGACCCAGTACTTC.

The table lists this clone with a count of one. This chain links TRBV6-5 with TRBJ2-7; no reliable D call. The V and J ends lost 0 bases and 7 bases respectively, with 16 bases between them. The CDR3 sequence is 15 residues long. Per germline, CDR1 MNHEY and CDR2 SVGAGI. The CDR3 nucleotides are TGTGCCAGCAGTTACTCGATCTCGCCTGGTTTTGAGCAGTACTTC. Amino acid sequence: CASSYSISPGFEQYF.

The chain joins TRBV28 to TRBJ1-2; 7 bases map to TRBD1. The V segment lost 6 bases and the J segment 13 bases; nucleotides outside the gene matches: 14. This CDR3 has 13 amino acids. CDR1 is MDHEN and CDR2 is SYDVKM in the germline V gene. CDR3 region: CASRPTGIFLGTF. CDR3 bases: TGTGCCAGCAGGCCGACAGGGATCTTCCTAGGCACCTTC.

This chain links TRBV4-1 with TRBJ2-5; D possibly corresponds to TRBD1 (6 bases). This CDR3 contains 16 residues. Germline V CDR1 and CDR2: MGHRA, YSYEKL. Trimming left V 4 bases short and J 5 bases short, with 20 bases between. CDR3 amino acids: CASSLQSVQGWETQYF. The DNA for the CDR3 is TGCGCCAGCAGCCTGCAATCGGTACAGGGATGGGAGACCCAGTACTTC.

This chain joins TRBV10-2 and TRBJ2-5; 10 bases are shared with TRBD2. The V gene end was trimmed by 6 bases and the J gene end by 4 bases; junction bases not matched to a gene: 8. This CDR3 contains 15 residues. Germline assignment: CDR1 WSHSY and CDR2 SAAADI. The CDR3: CASRAGTSEGETQYF. The CDR3 DNA follows: TGCGCCAGCAGGGCCGGGACTAGCGAAGGAGAGACCCAGTACTTC.

The chain combines TRBV11-2 with TRBJ2-3; D is perhaps TRBD2 (6 bases). The CDR3 has 17 residues. Trimming removed 1 base at V and 1 base at J, with 15 bases between. CDR1 is SGHAT and CDR2 is FQNNGV in the germline V gene. CDR3 region: CASSLAGWTGGTDTQYF. Here the CDR3 DNA reads TGTGCCAGCAGCTTAGCTGGCTGGACGGGAGGCACAGATACGCAGTATTTT. Filled out from reference TRBV11-2 and TRBJ2-3, the complete variable domain reads EAGVAQSPRYKIIEKRQSVAFWCNPISGHATLYWYQQILGQGPKLLIQFQNNGVVDDSQLPKDRFSAERLKGVDSTLKIQPAKLEDSAVYLCASSLAGWTGGTDTQYFGPGTRLTVL.

This chain joins TRBV7-2 and TRBJ2-5; D might be TRBD2 (6 bases). The CDR3 is 15 residues long. Germline V CDR1 and CDR2: SGHTA, FQGNSA. Trimming cost V 1 base and J 1 base, with 10 bases left between them. This CDR3 is CASSLVGGVQETQYF. The CDR3 DNA follows: TGTGCCAGCAGCTTAGTGGGGGGAGTCCAAGAGACCCAGTACTTC. Looking up the rest from reference TRBV7-2 and TRBJ2-5 gives the full variable domain: GAGVSQSPSNKVTEKGKDVELRCDPISGHTALYWYRQSLGQGLEFLIYFQGNSAPDKSGLPSDRFSAERTGGSVSTLTIQRTQQEDSAVYLCASSLVGGVQETQYFGPGTRLLVL.

The genes are TRBV2 and TRBJ2-7, with D perhaps assigned TRBD1 or TRBD2 (5 bases each). V was clipped by 8 bases and J by 0 bases, with 8 bases between them. This CDR3 is built from 12 residues. Germline lookup yields CDR1 SNHLY and CDR2 FYNNEI. In DNA, the CDR3 is TGTGCCAGCGGGGGTAACTCCTACGAGCAGTACTTC. Amino acid sequence: CASGGNSYEQYF.

The chain combines TRBV19 with TRBJ2-7; 7 nucleotides align to TRBD2. The CDR3 loop spans 16 amino acids. CDR1 is LNHDA, CDR2 SQIVND, per germline (reference sequence). J was trimmed by 0 bases and V by 1 base; bases with no gene match: 6. The chain's CDR3 is CASSIGRRGNSYEQYF. The DNA for the CDR3 is TGTGCCAGTAGTATAGGAAGGCGGGGGAACTCCTACGAGCAGTACTTC. The whole variable domain, remainder taken from reference TRBV19 and TRBJ2-7, is DGGITQSPKYLFRKEGQNVTLSCEQNLNHDAMYWYRQDPGQGLRLIYYSQIVNDFQKGDIAEGYSVSREKKESFPLTVTSAQKNPTAFYLCASSIGRRGNSYEQYFGPGTRLTVT.

V gene TRBV5-1 combines with J gene TRBJ2-6; no reliable D call. Germline loops: CDR1 SGHRS, CDR2 YFSETQ. This CDR3 is built from 18 residues. Trimming took off 0 bases at V and 1 base at J, with 14 bases between the two ends. The CDR3 region has the DNA TGCGCCAGCAGCTTGGCCAATCCCCAGGTGTCTGGGGCCAACGTCCTGACTTTC. Translated, it gives CASSLANPQVSGANVLTF. The full variable domain, completed using reference TRBV5-1 and TRBJ2-6, is KAGVTQTPRYLIKTRGQQVTLSCSPISGHRSVSWYQQTPGQGLQFLFEYFSETQRNKGNFPGRFSGRQFSNSRSEMNVSTLELGDSALYLCASSLANPQVSGANVLTFGAGSRLTVL.

DNA of the CDR3: TGTGCCAGCAGCCGTCAAGAGGGGGGGAAACTGTTTTTT. Residues: CASSRQEGGKLFF. J is TRBJ1-4 and V is TRBV6-5; D is possibly TRBD1 (6 bases). Trimming cost V 6 bases and J 11 bases, with 16 bases left between them. The CDR3 length is 13 residues. Looked up from germline, CDR1 is MNHEY and CDR2 is SVGAGI.

This clone has only one observation. CDR3 amino acids: CASTRDRELNTEAFF. The DNA for the CDR3 is TGTGCCAGCACTCGGGACAGGGAGTTGAACACTGAAGCTTTCTTT. The chain employs TRBV2 and TRBJ1-1; 9 positions agree with TRBD1. The CDR3 extends over 15 amino acids. The junction had 6 bases not matched to a gene; V was cut back by 7 bases and J by 0 bases. CDR1 is SNHLY and CDR2 is FYNNEI in the germline V gene.

This rearrangement joins TRBV7-2 to TRBJ2-1, with 7 bases lining up with TRBD2. This CDR3 spans 16 amino acids. The V segment lost 5 bases and the J segment 0 bases; nucleotides outside the gene matches: 7. Germline assignment: CDR1 SGHTA and CDR2 FQGNSA. The CDR3 sequence is CASSPIAGSSYNEQFF. CDR3 DNA sequence: TGTGCCAGCAGCCCAATAGCGGGTAGCTCCTACAATGAGCAGTTCTTC.

A word on this clone: The identical CDR3 is also encoded by other nucleotide sequences in the sample. The chain uses TRBV30 and TRBJ2-2, with no clear D. CDR3 length equals 11 residues. Looked up from germline, CDR1 is GTSNPN and CDR2 is SVGIG (reference sequence). V lost 3 bases to trimming and J lost 5 bases, with 4 bases between them. DNA for the CDR3: TGTGCCTGGAGGGAGACCGGGGAGCTGTTTTTT. It is translated as CAWRETGELFF.

Notes on this clone: The sample has other DNA sequences that encode this CDR3 too. The chain couples TRBV11-2 to TRBJ1-2, with a tentative D call TRBD1 (6 bases). This CDR3 contains 13 residues. V was pared by 5 bases and J by 4 bases, with 11 bases between. CDR1 and CDR2 (germline): SGHAT, FQNNGV. The CDR3 region is CASSPGRGYGYTF. The CDR3 DNA reads as TGTGCCAGCAGCCCGGGCAGGGGCTATGGCTACACCTTC.